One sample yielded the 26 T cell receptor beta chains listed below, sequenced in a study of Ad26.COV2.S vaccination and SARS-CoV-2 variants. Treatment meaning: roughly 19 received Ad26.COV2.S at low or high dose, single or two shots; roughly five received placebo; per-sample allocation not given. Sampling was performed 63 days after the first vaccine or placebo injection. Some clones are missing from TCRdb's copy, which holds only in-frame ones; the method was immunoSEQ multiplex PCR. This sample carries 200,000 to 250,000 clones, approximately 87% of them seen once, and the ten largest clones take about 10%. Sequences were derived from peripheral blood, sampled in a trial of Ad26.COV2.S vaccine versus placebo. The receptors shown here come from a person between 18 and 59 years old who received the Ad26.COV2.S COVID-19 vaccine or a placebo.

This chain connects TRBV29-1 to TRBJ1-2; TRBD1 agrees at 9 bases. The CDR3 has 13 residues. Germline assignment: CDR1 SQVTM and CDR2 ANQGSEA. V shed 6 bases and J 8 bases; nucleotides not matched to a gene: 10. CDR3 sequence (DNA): TGCAGCGTACCCCGGGACAGGGAAAGGGGCTACACCTTC. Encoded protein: CSVPRDRERGYTF.

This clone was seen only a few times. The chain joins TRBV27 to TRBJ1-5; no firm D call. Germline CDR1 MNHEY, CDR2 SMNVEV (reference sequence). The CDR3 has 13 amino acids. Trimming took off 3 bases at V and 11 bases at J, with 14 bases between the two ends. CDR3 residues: CASSFSSLSSQHF. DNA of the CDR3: TGTGCCAGCAGTTTTTCAAGCCTCTCCTCCCAGCATTTT.

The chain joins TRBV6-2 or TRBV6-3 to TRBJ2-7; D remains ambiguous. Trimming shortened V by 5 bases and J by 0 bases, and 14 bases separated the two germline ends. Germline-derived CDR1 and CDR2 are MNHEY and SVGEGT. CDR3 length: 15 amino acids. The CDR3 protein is CASSRAGGGSYEQYF. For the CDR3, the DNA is TGTGCCAGCAGTAGAGCTGGTGGCGGCTCCTACGAGCAGTACTTC.

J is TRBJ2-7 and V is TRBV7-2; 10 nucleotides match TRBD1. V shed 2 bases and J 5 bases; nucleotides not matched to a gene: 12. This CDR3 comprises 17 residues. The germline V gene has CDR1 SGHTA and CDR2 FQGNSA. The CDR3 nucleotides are TGTGCCAGCAGCTTACCGGGACAGGGGATATCCTACGACGAGCAGTACTTC. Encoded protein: CASSLPGQGISYDEQYF.

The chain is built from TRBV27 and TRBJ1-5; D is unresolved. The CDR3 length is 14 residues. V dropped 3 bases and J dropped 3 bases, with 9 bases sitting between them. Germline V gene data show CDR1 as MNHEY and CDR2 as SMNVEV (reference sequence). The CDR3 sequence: CASSLSRSNQPQHF. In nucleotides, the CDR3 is TGTGCCAGCAGTTTGTCCAGGTCCAATCAGCCCCAGCATTTT.

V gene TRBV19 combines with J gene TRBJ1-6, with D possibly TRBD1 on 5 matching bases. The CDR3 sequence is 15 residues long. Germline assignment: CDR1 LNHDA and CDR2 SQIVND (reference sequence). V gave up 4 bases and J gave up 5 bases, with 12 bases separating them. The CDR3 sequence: CASSRGTGNNSPLHF. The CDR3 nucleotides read TGTGCCAGTAGTAGAGGGACGGGGAATAATTCACCCCTCCACTTT.

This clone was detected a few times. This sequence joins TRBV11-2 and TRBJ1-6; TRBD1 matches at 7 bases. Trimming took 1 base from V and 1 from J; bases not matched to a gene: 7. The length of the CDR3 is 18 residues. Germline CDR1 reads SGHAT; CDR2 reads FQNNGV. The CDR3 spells CASSLAMTGTSYNSPLHF. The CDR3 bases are TGTGCCAGCAGCTTAGCCATGACAGGGACATCCTATAATTCACCCCTCCACTTT.

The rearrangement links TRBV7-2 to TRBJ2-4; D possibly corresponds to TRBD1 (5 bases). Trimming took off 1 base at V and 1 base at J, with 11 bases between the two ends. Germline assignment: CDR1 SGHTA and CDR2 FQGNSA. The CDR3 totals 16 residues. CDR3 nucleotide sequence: TGTGCCAGCAGCTTAGTCAGGGCAACCGCCAAAAACATTCAGTACTTC. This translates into CASSLVRATAKNIQYF.

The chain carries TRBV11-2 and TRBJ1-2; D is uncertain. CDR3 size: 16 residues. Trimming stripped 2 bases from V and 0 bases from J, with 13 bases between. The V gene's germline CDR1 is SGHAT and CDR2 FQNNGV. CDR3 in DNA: TGTGCCAGCAGCTTAATTGAGGGTCGGGCTAACTATGGCTACACCTTC. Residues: CASSLIEGRANYGYTF.

The CDR3 here is CASSPGPDTQYF. CDR3 in DNA: TGTGCCAGCAGCCCCGGCCCGGATACGCAGTATTTT. The chain couples TRBV9 to TRBJ2-3, with D uncertain. Germline CDR1 and CDR2: SGDLS and YYNGEE. Trimming pared 4 bases from V and 6 bases from J, leaving 9 bases between. The CDR3 consists of 12 residues.

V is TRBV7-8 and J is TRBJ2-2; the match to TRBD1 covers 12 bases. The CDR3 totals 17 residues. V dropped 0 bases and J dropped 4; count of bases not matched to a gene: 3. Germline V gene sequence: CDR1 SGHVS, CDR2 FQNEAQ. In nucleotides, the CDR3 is TGTGCCAGCAGCTTAGCAGGGACAGGGGGCGTCACCGGGGAGCTGTTTTTT. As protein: CASSLAGTGGVTGELFF.

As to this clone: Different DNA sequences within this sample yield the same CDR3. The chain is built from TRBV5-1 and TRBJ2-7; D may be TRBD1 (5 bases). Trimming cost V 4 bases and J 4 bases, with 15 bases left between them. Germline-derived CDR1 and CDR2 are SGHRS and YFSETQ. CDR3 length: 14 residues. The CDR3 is CASSLRGGSYEQYF. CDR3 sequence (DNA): TGCGCCAGCAGCCTAAGGGGCGGTAGTTACGAGCAGTACTTC.

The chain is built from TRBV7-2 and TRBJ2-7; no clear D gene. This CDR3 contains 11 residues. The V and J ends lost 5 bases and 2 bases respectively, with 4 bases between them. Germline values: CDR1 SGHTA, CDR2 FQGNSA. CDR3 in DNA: TGTGCCAGCAGCGCTACCTACGAGCAGTACTTC. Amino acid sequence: CASSATYEQYF.

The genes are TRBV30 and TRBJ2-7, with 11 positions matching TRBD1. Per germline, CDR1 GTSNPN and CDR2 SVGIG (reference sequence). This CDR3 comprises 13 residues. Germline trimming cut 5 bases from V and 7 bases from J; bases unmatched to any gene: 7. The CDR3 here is CAWGTGGIGEQYF. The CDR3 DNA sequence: TGTGCCTGGGGGACAGGGGGAATAGGGGAGCAGTACTTC.

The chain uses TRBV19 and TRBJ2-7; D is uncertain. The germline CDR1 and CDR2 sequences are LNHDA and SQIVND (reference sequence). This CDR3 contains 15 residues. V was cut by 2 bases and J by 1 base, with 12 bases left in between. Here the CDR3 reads CASSIRKTRSYEQYF. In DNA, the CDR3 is TGTGCCAGTAGTATACGTAAAACCAGGTCCTACGAGCAGTACTTC.

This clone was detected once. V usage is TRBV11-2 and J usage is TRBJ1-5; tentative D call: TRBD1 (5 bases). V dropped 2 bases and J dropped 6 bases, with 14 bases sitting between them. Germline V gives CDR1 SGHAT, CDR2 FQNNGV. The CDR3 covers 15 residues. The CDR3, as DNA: TGTGCCAGCAGCTTAATTTCAGGGAATGGTCAGCCCCAGCATTTT. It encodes CASSLISGNGQPQHF.

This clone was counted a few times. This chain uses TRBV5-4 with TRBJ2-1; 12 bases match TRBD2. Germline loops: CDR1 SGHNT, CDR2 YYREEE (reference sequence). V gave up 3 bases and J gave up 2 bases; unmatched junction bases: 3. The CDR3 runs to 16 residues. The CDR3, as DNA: TGTGCCAGCAGCTCCGGACTAGCGGGGACCTACAATGAGCAGTTCTTC. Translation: CASSSGLAGTYNEQFF.

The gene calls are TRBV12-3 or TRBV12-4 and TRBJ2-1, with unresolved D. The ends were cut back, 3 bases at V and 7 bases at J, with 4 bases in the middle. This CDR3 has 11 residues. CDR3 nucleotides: TGTGCCAGCAGTTTGGGGAATGAGCAGTTCTTC. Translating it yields CASSLGNEQFF.

The DNA of the CDR3 is TGTGCCACCAGTGATGCCAAGGGACTAGCGGGACCCTCGGGGGCTGAGCAGTTCTTC. Its protein product is CATSDAKGLAGPSGAEQFF. The J gene is TRBJ2-1, the V gene TRBV24-1, with 13 bases identical to TRBD2. CDR1 KGHDR and CDR2 SFDVKD come from the germline V gene. CDR3 length: 19 residues. V lost 3 bases, J lost 9 bases, and 16 bases stayed unmatched.

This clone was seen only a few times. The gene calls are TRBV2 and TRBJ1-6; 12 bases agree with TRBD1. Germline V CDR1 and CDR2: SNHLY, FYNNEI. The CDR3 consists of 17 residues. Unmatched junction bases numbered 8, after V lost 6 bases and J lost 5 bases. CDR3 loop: CASSSGTGGLNNSPLHF. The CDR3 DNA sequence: TGTGCCAGCAGCTCCGGGACAGGGGGCTTGAATAATTCACCCCTCCACTTT.

DNA of the CDR3: TGTGCCAGTCACCTCGGGACAGCCTCCTACAATGAGCAGTTCTTC. Encoded protein: CASHLGTASYNEQFF. The chain employs TRBV7-2 and TRBJ2-1, with 7 bases matching TRBD1. Per germline, CDR1 SGHTA and CDR2 FQGNSA. The trim removed 9 bases at V and 0 bases at J, leaving 8 bases unmatched. The CDR3 consists of 15 residues.

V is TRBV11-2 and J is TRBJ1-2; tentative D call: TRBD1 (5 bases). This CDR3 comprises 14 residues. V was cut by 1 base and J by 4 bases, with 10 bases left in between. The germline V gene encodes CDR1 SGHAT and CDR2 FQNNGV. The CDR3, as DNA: TGTGCCAGCAGCTTAGTGGGGGGGAGCTATGGCTACACCTTC. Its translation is CASSLVGGSYGYTF.

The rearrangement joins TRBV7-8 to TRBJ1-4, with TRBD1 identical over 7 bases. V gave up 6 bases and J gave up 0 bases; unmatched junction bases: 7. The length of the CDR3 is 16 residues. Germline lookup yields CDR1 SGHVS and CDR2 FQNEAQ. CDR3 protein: CASRVGTAATNEKLFF. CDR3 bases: TGTGCCAGCAGGGTGGGGACAGCAGCAACTAATGAAAAACTGTTTTTT.

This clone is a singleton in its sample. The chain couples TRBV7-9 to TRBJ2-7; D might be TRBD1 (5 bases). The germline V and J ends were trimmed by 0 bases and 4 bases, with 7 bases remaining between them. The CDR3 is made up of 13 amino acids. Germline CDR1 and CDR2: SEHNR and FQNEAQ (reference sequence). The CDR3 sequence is CASSLATAYEQYF. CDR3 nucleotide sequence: TGTGCCAGCAGCTTAGCGACAGCTTACGAGCAGTACTTC. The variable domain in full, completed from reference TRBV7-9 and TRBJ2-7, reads DTGVSQNPRHKITKRGQNVTFRCDPISEHNRLYWYRQTLGQGPEFLTYFQNEAQLEKSRLLSDRFSAERPKGSFSTLEIQRTEQGDSAMYLCASSLATAYEQYFGPGTRLTVT.

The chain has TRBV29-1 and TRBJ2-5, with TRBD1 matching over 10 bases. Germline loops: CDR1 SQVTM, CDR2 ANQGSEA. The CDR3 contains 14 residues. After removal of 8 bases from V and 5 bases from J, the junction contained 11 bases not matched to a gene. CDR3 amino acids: CSHTDRGRVETQYF. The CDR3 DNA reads TGCAGCCATACTGACAGGGGGCGCGTTGAGACCCAGTACTTC.

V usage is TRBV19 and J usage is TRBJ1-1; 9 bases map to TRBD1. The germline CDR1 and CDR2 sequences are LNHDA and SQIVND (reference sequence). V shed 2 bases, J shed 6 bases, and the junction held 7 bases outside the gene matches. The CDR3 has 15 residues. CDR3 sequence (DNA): TGTGCCAGTAGTATATGGACAGGGGTAAGGTCTGAAGCTTTCTTT. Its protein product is CASSIWTGVRSEAFF. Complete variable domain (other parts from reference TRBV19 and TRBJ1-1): DGGITQSPKYLFRKEGQNVTLSCEQNLNHDAMYWYRQDPGQGLRLIYYSQIVNDFQKGDIAEGYSVSREKKESFPLTVTSAQKNPTAFYLCASSIWTGVRSEAFFGQGTRLTVV.